This T cell receptor beta chain derives from a study of blood T cells in healthy people across ages (dated by TCRdb to about 2015). The study in broad terms: Template switching captured roughly one uniquely barcoded TCR beta cDNA molecule per two T cells in model experiments. Age-related changes in TCR beta repertoire diversity were measured in the study by deep sequencing normalized with unique cDNA molecular identifiers. The donors were divided into four age groups: young (average roughly 15 years), middle-aged (roughly 42), aged (about 56) and long-lived (nearly 85). To avoid experimental bias, donors of different ages were randomly spread across the sequencing lanes. Two additional independent replicas of 1 million unique cDNA reads from the same blood draw were analyzed for two donors (one aged 18 to 30 and one aged 80 or older).

Systemically healthy Caucasian individuals from Russia, around 38 in total and aged roughly 6 to 100 years, were included as donors. Around 10 milliliters of peripheral blood were collected from each donor into EDTA-treated Vacutainer tubes. Ficoll-Paque density-gradient centrifugation was used to isolate PBMCs, with at least 7 million obtained per sample. Total RNA was extracted from PBMCs with Trizol reagent, with at least 6 micrograms obtained per sample. For every donor, flow cytometry on a PBMC aliquot measured the percentage of naive CD45RAhigh/CD27high T cells. The table lists this clonotype with a few counts. Its recognized antigen is unknown. The sample holds no much larger clone one base away, and base qualities are not on file. The library was made by 5' RACE. The data were produced on an Illumina HiSeq 2500. A second roughly 6 to 12 cycle PCR used a sample-barcoded 5' primer and a J-beta primer mix. A template-switch 5' adaptor carrying 12 random nucleotides introduced a unique molecular identifier onto each TCR beta cDNA molecule. Each sample yielded at least 2.5 million CDR3-containing paired-end reads. First-strand cDNA synthesis was performed from all RNA using the Mint cDNA synthesis kit, with priming by a TRBC-specific oligonucleotide. All cDNA was treated with uracil-DNA glycosylase and then went through a first 18-cycle PCR with the universal primers M1SS and BC2_uni_R. For the original study's pipeline: For normalization, 1 million high-quality reads, each with a distinct molecular identifier, were randomly selected from each sample. Instead of being binned into consensus sequences, reads that shared molecular identifiers were thrown out. MiTCR, with a Q25 quality threshold and the strictest error-elimination algorithm, was used for CDR3 identification, clonotype clustering and error correction. A nonparametric unseen species model using Euler transformation provided a lower-bound estimate of total TCR beta diversity. TCRdb applied fastp at Q25 and MiXCR to the public reads, then kept only in-frame beta chains. CDR3 protein sequences are deduplicated, and each keeps its most common genes and DNA. The V and J calls reflect TCRdb's pipeline rather than the authors' work. The sample table shows about 400,000 distinct CDR3 sequences, and 45% to 65% are seen once. The ten largest account for under 60% of the sample.

CDR1 and CDR2 (SGHTA, FQGNSA) derive from the germline V gene. Unmatched junction bases come to 17, with V trimmed by 5 bases and J by 7 bases. The CDR3 numbers 18 residues from cysteine through phenylalanine. Only CDR3 DNA is held: 54 bases, read in frame from base 1. Study-wide conclusions, independent of this receptor: Compared with the aged group, more naive CD4+ T cells, fewer expanded clones and increased TCR diversity were shown by the long-lived group, suggesting age selection. Because the CMV infection status of the donors was unknown, age-related changes in expanded clonotypes may potentially have been confounded. Observed TCR beta diversity correlated strongly with the percentage of naive T cells measured by flow cytometry. As age increased, observed TCR beta diversity per million T cells dropped in a roughly linear way, and a significant reduction was already evident by age roughly 36. Total diversity estimates from one million sequenced T cells were considered lower bounds and underestimates. Bulk unsorted PBMC profiling prevented conclusive comparison of naive and antigen-experienced compartments.

The chain employs TRBV7-2 and TRBJ2-1; a stretch of 10 junction bases matches TRBD2. The sample comprised blood. The source of this sequence is a man in his sixties in good health. The DNA sequence is TGTGCCAGCAGCCCGTACTCTAGCGGGGGTTGGTCGGCGAATGAGCAGTTCTTC. The encoded protein is CASSPYSSGGWSANEQFF.